This T cell receptor beta chain originates from a study of cytomegalovirus exposure and HLA in healthy donors. Whole-study results and caveats: A later analysis found common viral pathogens apparently linked to several of the most significant clusters. TCR beta V segments were, for the most part, productive about 87% or about 30% of the time in an earlier analysis. The sole available immune exposure information was CMV serostatus. DRB1 showed the most TCR associations and HLA-C the fewest in a later analysis, as rates varied by HLA locus.

There are 15 residues in the CDR3. Germline V CDR1 and CDR2: SGHAT, FQNNGV. V lost 1 base and J lost 0, with 9 bases in between. The primer mix had 60 Vbeta and 13 Jbeta primers. Assay: immunoSEQ multiplex PCR; the TCRdb copy retains only in-frame clones and omits some. The sample lists over 80,000 clones, about 75% occurring once. For this clone: Its antigen is undetermined.

The TCR sequence derives from a female donor in good health and CMV-seronegative. What was sequenced was PBMCs. The chain joins TRBV11-2 to TRBJ1-1; D not resolved. CDR3 amino acids: CASSLGAGMNTEAFF. The DNA of the CDR3 is TGTGCCAGCAGCTTAGGGGCAGGAATGAACACTGAAGCTTTCTTT.